A single sample gave rise to the 8 T cell receptor beta chains below, sequenced in a study of CD8 T cells in Susac syndrome (dated by TCRdb to the late 2010s). Receptors were amplified or captured by the immunoSEQ multiplex PCR assay. RNA was extracted using the RNeasy kit, and roughly 0.45 to 1 ug of the RNA was reverse transcribed with random hexamers. The raw public reads went through TCRdb reprocessing: fastp at Q25, MiXCR clone calling, in-frame beta chains kept. Rows with one shared CDR3 protein collapse into an entry with the most common genes and DNA. This sample holds approximately 190,000 distinct CDR3 sequences; 95% were observed only once. The ten most abundant clones make up around 0.16% of the sample. Sample: CD8+ T cells from PBMCs. The source is a human donor with Susac syndrome.

V gene TRBV2 combines with J gene TRBJ2-7, with D uncertain. The CDR3 is made up of 11 amino acids. Germline lookup yields CDR1 SNHLY and CDR2 FYNNEI. Trimming took off 4 bases at V and 3 bases at J, with 4 bases between the two ends. In DNA form, the CDR3 reads TGTGCCAGCAGTGCCGACTACGAGCAGTACTTC. Its translation: CASSADYEQYF.

This chain links TRBV9 with TRBJ2-4, with 9 bases identical to TRBD1. V trimming: 3 bases; J trimming: 9 bases; junction bases outside the gene matches: 10. CDR1 SGDLS and CDR2 YYNGEE come from the germline V gene. The CDR3 has 15 amino acids. In nucleotides, the CDR3 is TGTGCCAGCAGCGGCCACCGGGACAGGGCTGGCATTCAGTACTTC. It translates to CASSGHRDRAGIQYF.

This chain joins TRBV5-6 and TRBJ2-2; D is undetermined. The germline CDR1 and CDR2 sequences are SGHDT and YYEEEE. The V gene lost 3 bases and the J gene lost 0 bases, with 12 bases spanning the gap. This CDR3 is built from 16 residues. As DNA, the CDR3 is TGTGCCAGCAGCTCAAAAACCAGCCCGAACACCGGGGAGCTGTTTTTT. Its protein product is CASSSKTSPNTGELFF.

V is TRBV3-1 and J is TRBJ1-1; TRBD1 might be the D (5 bases). CDR1 is LGHDT, CDR2 YNNKEL, per germline (reference sequence). The V and J ends lost 0 bases and 5 bases respectively, with 13 bases between them. The CDR3 extends over 15 amino acids. CDR3 protein: CASSQDWGVGTEAFF. The CDR3 DNA follows: TGTGCCAGCAGCCAAGATTGGGGGGTTGGGACTGAAGCTTTCTTT. Using reference TRBV3-1 and TRBJ1-1 for the parts outside the CDR3, the full variable domain is DTAVSQTPKYLVTQMGNDKSIKCEQNLGHDTMYWYKQDSKKFLKIMFSYNNKELIINETVPNRFSPKSPDKAHLNLHINSLELGDSAVYFCASSQDWGVGTEAFFGQGTRLTVV.

The rearrangement joins TRBV4-1 to TRBJ2-7, with TRBD1 matching over 9 bases. The CDR3 runs to 15 residues. After removal of 2 bases from V and 3 bases from J, the junction contained 5 bases not matched to a gene. Germline CDR1 and CDR2: MGHRA and YSYEKL. In nucleotides, the CDR3 is TGCGCCAGCAGCCAACTAACAGGGGGCGTCTACGAGCAGTACTTC. Its protein product is CASSQLTGGVYEQYF.

The chain links TRBV27 to TRBJ2-5, with TRBD2 as a possible D gene (5 bases). Germline V gene sequence: CDR1 MNHEY, CDR2 SMNVEV (reference sequence). CDR3 size: 16 residues. The germline V and J ends were trimmed by 6 bases and 0 bases, with 17 bases remaining between them. The CDR3 spells CASSSGLTDYQETQYF. CDR3 bases: TGTGCCAGCAGCTCCGGGTTAACGGACTACCAAGAGACCCAGTACTTC.

This sequence joins TRBV10-3 and TRBJ1-2; possible D gene TRBD1, 5 bases. V was shortened by 10 bases and J by 4 bases, with 19 bases between the two germline ends. The V gene's germline CDR1 is ENHRY and CDR2 SYGVKD. The CDR3 totals 14 residues. The CDR3 is CATTRTGEIYGYTF. The CDR3 DNA reads as TGTGCCACAACCCGGACGGGGGAGATCTATGGCTACACCTTC.

The chain couples TRBV12-3 or TRBV12-4 to TRBJ2-6, with D unresolved. Trimming took off 4 bases at V and 0 bases at J, with 4 bases between the two ends. This CDR3 contains 14 residues. The DNA of the CDR3 is TGTGCCAGCAGTTCTGTCTCTGGGGCCAACGTCCTGACTTTC. This translates into CASSSVSGANVLTF.